This T cell receptor (beta chain) was found in a study of cytotoxic CD8 clonotypes in ibrutinib-treated CLL. Looking at the study overall: After median around 70 months, approximately 14 stayed in remission, approximately twelve progressed; responses around 24 partial, 2 complete.

CDR1 and CDR2 from the germline V gene are SGHTA and FQGNSA. The CDR3 length is 14 residues. With 2 bases clipped from V and 3 bases from J, the junction kept 2 bases outside the gene matches. Libraries were prepared by immunoSEQ multiplex PCR; TCRdb keeps only in-frame clonotypes and omits some of them. The sample carries more than 70,000 clones, around 79% recorded once. Study results and limitations: Private clonotypes, not public ones, expanded at ibrutinib response. Clonality (at baseline) was higher than in age-matched healthy donors and tracked circulating CD8+ T-cell counts. Clonality rose at ibrutinib response and fell back toward baseline at progression.

Of note for this clone: The antigen is unknown.

The rearrangement uses TRBV7-2 and TRBJ1-1, with 8 bases lining up with TRBD1. The sample consisted of PBMCs, taken after 12 months of ibrutinib treatment. This clonotype was obtained from a human donor with chronic lymphocytic leukemia. DNA for the CDR3: TGTGCCAGCAGCTTACTACAGGGGGACACTGAAGCTTTCTTT. Protein: CASSLLQGDTEAFF. Full variable domain (remainder filled in from reference TRBV7-2 and TRBJ1-1): GAGVSQSPSNKVTEKGKDVELRCDPISGHTALYWYRQSLGQGLEFLIYFQGNSAPDKSGLPSDRFSAERTGGSVSTLTIQRTQQEDSAVYLCASSLLQGDTEAFFGQGTRLTVV.